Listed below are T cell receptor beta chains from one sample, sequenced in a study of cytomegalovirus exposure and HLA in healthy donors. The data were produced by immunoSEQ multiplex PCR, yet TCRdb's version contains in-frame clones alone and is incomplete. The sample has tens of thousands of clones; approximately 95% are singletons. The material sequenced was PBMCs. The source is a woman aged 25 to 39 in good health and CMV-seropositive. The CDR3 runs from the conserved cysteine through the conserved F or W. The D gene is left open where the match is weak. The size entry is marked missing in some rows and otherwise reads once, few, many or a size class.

DNA: TGTGCCAGCAGGAAAGAAGGACAGGGGAACACTGAAGCTTTCTTT
CDR3: CASRKEGQGNTEAFF
J: TRBJ1-1
size: .
V: TRBV6-4
D: TRBD1

DNA: TGCGCCAGCAGTGAGTCTGGAGGGTTGAGCACAGATACGCAGTATTTT
CDR3: CASSESGGLSTDTQYF
J: TRBJ2-3
size: .
V: TRBV10-2
D: .

DNA: TGCGCCAGCAGCCCAGGGGGGACTCCGGCCTACGAGCAGTACTTC
CDR3: CASSPGGTPAYEQYF
J: TRBJ2-7
size: .
V: TRBV4-1
D: .

DNA: TGTGCCAGCAGTCCTAGCGGGAGGAGAATCCAAGAGACCCAGTACTTC
CDR3: CASSPSGRRIQETQYF
J: TRBJ2-5
size: .
V: TRBV2
D: TRBD2

DNA: TGCAGCGTCCCACTAGCGGATAGCTCCTACGAGCAGTACTTC
CDR3: CSVPLADSSYEQYF
J: TRBJ2-7
size: once
V: TRBV29-1
D: TRBD2

DNA: TGTGCCAGCTCACTGGACAGTAGTTCCTACGAGCAGTACTTC
CDR3: CASSLDSSSYEQYF
J: TRBJ2-7
size: .
V: TRBV18
D: .

DNA: TGTGCCAGCTCACCCAAAAACTTGAATGAGCAGTTCTTC
CDR3: CASSPKNLNEQFF
J: TRBJ2-1
size: once
V: TRBV18
D: .

DNA: TGTGCCAGAATCTCCGGGACACAAACATATTACGAGCAGTACTTC
CDR3: CARISGTQTYYEQYF
J: TRBJ2-7
size: .
V: TRBV5-3
D: .

DNA: TGCGCCAGCAGCCAAGGTATGGGAGGCTACGAGCAGTACTTC
CDR3: CASSQGMGGYEQYF
J: TRBJ2-7
size: .
V: TRBV4-3
D: .

DNA: TGTGCCAGCACCAGGGGGACAGGGGTGACCTACGAGCAGTACTTC
CDR3: CASTRGTGVTYEQYF
J: TRBJ2-7
size: .
V: TRBV6-6
D: TRBD1

DNA: TGTGCCAGCAGTTACCTGGGACTAGCGGGCAGCGGGGAGCTGTTTTTT
CDR3: CASSYLGLAGSGELFF
J: TRBJ2-2
size: .
V: TRBV6-5
D: TRBD2

DNA: TGTGCCAGCAGCGCAGGGGGCGCGAGCACCGGGGAGCTGTTTTTT
CDR3: CASSAGGASTGELFF
J: TRBJ2-2
size: .
V: TRBV9
D: TRBD1

DNA: TGTGCCAGCAGGGCGACTAGTGGGCTGGGGCAGTATTTT
CDR3: CASRATSGLGQYF
J: TRBJ2-3
size: .
V: TRBV2
D: .

DNA: TGTGCCAGCAGCTTAACCCCCGGGACTAGCGGGAGGGCCAGTGAGCAGTTCTTC
CDR3: CASSLTPGTSGRASEQFF
J: TRBJ2-1
size: once
V: TRBV7-3
D: TRBD2

DNA: TGTGCCAGCAGCCCGACAGGGGGCAATCAGCCCCAGCATTTT
CDR3: CASSPTGGNQPQHF
J: TRBJ1-5
size: few
V: TRBV7-2
D: TRBD1

DNA: TGTGCCAGCAGTGAAACTGGTAGCACGCAGTTCTTC
CDR3: CASSETGSTQFF
J: TRBJ2-1
size: .
V: TRBV6-1
D: .

DNA: TGTGCCAGCAGCCTAGGGACAGGGGTGGCAGATACGCAGTATTTT
CDR3: CASSLGTGVADTQYF
J: TRBJ2-3
size: .
V: TRBV7-7
D: TRBD1

DNA: TGTGCCAGCCAAACAGGGATGGCTGGCTACACCTTC
CDR3: CASQTGMAGYTF
J: TRBJ1-2
size: few
V: TRBV11-2
D: .

DNA: TGTGCCAGTAGTCCCGGGACAGGGAATGCGAATACCGGGGAGCTGTTTTTT
CDR3: CASSPGTGNANTGELFF
J: TRBJ2-2
size: .
V: TRBV19
D: TRBD1

DNA: TGTGCCAGCGGGCCCTCTAGCGCCTACGAGCAGTACTTC
CDR3: CASGPSSAYEQYF
J: TRBJ2-7
size: .
V: TRBV7-8
D: .

DNA: TGTGCCAGCAGTTACGGGGCTGAAGCTTTCTTT
CDR3: CASSYGAEAFF
J: TRBJ1-1
size: .
V: TRBV6-1
D: .

DNA: TGCGCCAGCAGCCAAGGGGGGCGTGAAGCTTTCTTT
CDR3: CASSQGGREAFF
J: TRBJ1-1
size: once
V: TRBV4-1
D: .

DNA: TGTGCCAGCAGCTTATCGGGACTAAGCAATGAGCAGTTCTTC
CDR3: CASSLSGLSNEQFF
J: TRBJ2-1
size: .
V: TRBV7-8
D: TRBD2

DNA: TGTGCCAGCTTAACGAGGATCTATAGCAATCAGCCCCAGCATTTT
CDR3: CASLTRIYSNQPQHF
J: TRBJ1-5
size: .
V: TRBV7-2
D: .

DNA: TGTGCCAGCACCCGTTATGAGGGCGGGACCCAGTACTTC
CDR3: CASTRYEGGTQYF
J: TRBJ2-5
size: .
V: TRBV25-1
D: .

DNA: TGTGCCAGCAGCAAACAGGGGTGGGACACTGAAGCTTTCTTT
CDR3: CASSKQGWDTEAFF
J: TRBJ1-1
size: .
V: TRBV13
D: TRBD1

DNA: TGTGCCAGCAGTCGGGGACAGGGAGGCTACGAGCAGTACTTC
CDR3: CASSRGQGGYEQYF
J: TRBJ2-7
size: .
V: TRBV6-5
D: TRBD1

DNA: TGTGCCAGTTACCACGGGACAGGGGGCAATCAGCCCCAGCATTTT
CDR3: CASYHGTGGNQPQHF
J: TRBJ1-5
size: .
V: TRBV19
D: TRBD1

DNA: TGTGCCAGCAGGCCTCGGACAGGGGGAGGCACAGATACGCAGTATTTT
CDR3: CASRPRTGGGTDTQYF
J: TRBJ2-3
size: .
V: TRBV28
D: TRBD1

DNA: TGTGCCAGCAAAGTAGGAGGTATTAACTATGGCTACACCTTC
CDR3: CASKVGGINYGYTF
J: TRBJ1-2
size: .
V: TRBV28
D: .

DNA: TGTGCCAGTAGTATTCCGGGACAGGGCTACTATGGCTACACCTTC
CDR3: CASSIPGQGYYGYTF
J: TRBJ1-2
size: .
V: TRBV19
D: TRBD1

DNA: TGTGCCTGGAGTGTAAAGAGGAACACTGAAGCTTTCTTT
CDR3: CAWSVKRNTEAFF
J: TRBJ1-1
size: .
V: TRBV30
D: .

DNA: TGTGCCATTAGGGACAGGCCCTCTGGAAACACCATATATTTT
CDR3: CAIRDRPSGNTIYF
J: TRBJ1-3
size: .
V: TRBV28
D: TRBD1

DNA: TGTGCCAGCGGGGGGCCGAACAGGGGGTTCGGATCTGGAAACACCATATATTTT
CDR3: CASGGPNRGFGSGNTIYF
J: TRBJ1-3
size: once
V: TRBV9
D: TRBD1

DNA: TGTGCCAGCTCACACAGGACTAGCGGGTTAAAGAACACCGGGGAGCTGTTTTTT
CDR3: CASSHRTSGLKNTGELFF
J: TRBJ2-2
size: .
V: TRBV18
D: TRBD2

DNA: TGTGCCAGCAGGCACGAACTAGCGGGAGAGGGAGAGACCCAGTACTTC
CDR3: CASRHELAGEGETQYF
J: TRBJ2-5
size: .
V: TRBV6-6
D: TRBD2

DNA: TGTGCCAGCAGCACGGGGACTAGCGGGAGTGGAGATACGCAGTATTTT
CDR3: CASSTGTSGSGDTQYF
J: TRBJ2-3
size: .
V: TRBV5-8
D: TRBD2

DNA: TGTGCCTGGAGTGGGGGGACTAGCGGGGACTACGAGCAGTACTTC
CDR3: CAWSGGTSGDYEQYF
J: TRBJ2-7
size: .
V: TRBV30
D: TRBD2

DNA: TGTGCCAGCAGCAAAGGGGTCTCACTAGAAAGTTCAGATACGCAGTATTTT
CDR3: CASSKGVSLESSDTQYF
J: TRBJ2-3
size: .
V: TRBV21-1
D: .

DNA: TGTGCCAGCAGCTCCCGACTAGCGGGAGAGACCCAGTACTTC
CDR3: CASSSRLAGETQYF
J: TRBJ2-5
size: .
V: TRBV11-3
D: TRBD2

DNA: TGTGCCAGCAGCTTACCTAGAAGGTTGGGCACAGATACGCAGTATTTT
CDR3: CASSLPRRLGTDTQYF
J: TRBJ2-3
size: .
V: TRBV7-2
D: .

DNA: TGTGCCAGCAGCCCGGGACAGGGGGGAACCGGGGAGCTGTTTTTT
CDR3: CASSPGQGGTGELFF
J: TRBJ2-2
size: .
V: TRBV7-3
D: TRBD1

DNA: TGTGCCAGCAGTTATGGAGCGGGAGGGAGTAACCAGTACTTC
CDR3: CASSYGAGGSNQYF
J: TRBJ2-5
size: .
V: TRBV6-5
D: TRBD2

DNA: TGTGCCAGCAGTGACTCCCTCGGCGAGCAGTACTTC
CDR3: CASSDSLGEQYF
J: TRBJ2-7
size: .
V: TRBV6-4
D: .

DNA: TGTGCCATCAGGGAGACTAGCGGGAGTTACAATGAGCAGTTCTTC
CDR3: CAIRETSGSYNEQFF
J: TRBJ2-1
size: .
V: TRBV10-3
D: TRBD2

DNA: TGTGCCAGCAGCGTAACGACGGGACAAGAGACCCAGTACTTC
CDR3: CASSVTTGQETQYF
J: TRBJ2-5
size: .
V: TRBV9
D: .

DNA: TGTGCCAGCAGCTTAAGGGAATTCAGGGAACCGAACACTGAAGCTTTCTTT
CDR3: CASSLREFREPNTEAFF
J: TRBJ1-1
size: .
V: TRBV11-3
D: .

DNA: TGTGCCAGTAGTGCGGGGACAGCTTCCTACGAGCAGTACTTC
CDR3: CASSAGTASYEQYF
J: TRBJ2-7
size: .
V: TRBV19
D: .

DNA: TGCAGCGTTCATCTACAGGGACCCGGTGAGCAGTTCTTC
CDR3: CSVHLQGPGEQFF
J: TRBJ2-1
size: .
V: TRBV29-1
D: .

DNA: TGCGCCAGCAGCGGGAAGCGAATTGACCTATATAGCAATCAGCCCCAGCATTTT
CDR3: CASSGKRIDLYSNQPQHF
J: TRBJ1-5
size: .
V: TRBV10-1
D: .

DNA: TGTGCCAGCAGCGTAGCGGTCGGAGGATACACTGAAGCTTTCTTT
CDR3: CASSVAVGGYTEAFF
J: TRBJ1-1
size: .
V: TRBV9
D: .

DNA: TGCAGCGTTGATAGCAAGGGGGTCCGCACTGAAGCTTTCTTT
CDR3: CSVDSKGVRTEAFF
J: TRBJ1-1
size: .
V: TRBV29-1
D: .

DNA: TGCGCCAGCAGCTTGGGTCTGGGGAGCTCCTACAATGAGCAGTTCTTC
CDR3: CASSLGLGSSYNEQFF
J: TRBJ2-1
size: .
V: TRBV5-1
D: .

DNA: TGTGCCAGCAGCTCCGGGACAGGGACTCACGAGCAGTACTTC
CDR3: CASSSGTGTHEQYF
J: TRBJ2-7
size: .
V: TRBV7-3
D: TRBD1

DNA: TGTGCCAGTAGTCCCCAGGACAGGGTAAATGAGCCCCAGCATTTT
CDR3: CASSPQDRVNEPQHF
J: TRBJ1-5
size: .
V: TRBV19
D: TRBD1

DNA: TGTGCCAGCAGTCCACGGGAGGGCTTTGTCCGTCAGGCCCAGCATTTT
CDR3: CASSPREGFVRQAQHF
J: TRBJ1-5
size: .
V: TRBV6-4
D: .

DNA: TGTGCCAGCAGCGCAAGACTAGGCGGCTACGAGCAGTACTTC
CDR3: CASSARLGGYEQYF
J: TRBJ2-7
size: .
V: TRBV7-2
D: .

DNA: TGCGCCAGCCCCGCAACAAGAACAGGTACTGGGGCCAACGTCCTGACTTTC
CDR3: CASPATRTGTGANVLTF
J: TRBJ2-6
size: .
V: TRBV10-1
D: .

DNA: TGTGCCAGCAGCTTAGGCGGTCGGCACTCTGGAAACACCATATATTTT
CDR3: CASSLGGRHSGNTIYF
J: TRBJ1-3
size: .
V: TRBV11-2
D: .